This T cell receptor (beta chain) was sequenced during a study of control samples from healthy donors and cancer patients. The CDR3 has 11 amino acids. V was clipped by 2 bases and J by 6 bases, with 6 bases between them. Germline V gene lookup returns CDR1 SGHTS and CDR2 YDEGEE. The assay was immunoSEQ multiplex PCR, and TCRdb's table has in-frame clones only and misses some. This repertoire shows 40,000 to 55,000 clones, 60% to 80% found once; its top ten account for approximately 17%. The J gene is TRBJ2-7, the V gene TRBV5-8; no reliable D call. Sequencing was done on a sample of formalin-fixed, paraffin-embedded tissue. The TCR was taken from a male donor with melanoma. The CDR3 loop reads CASSLVREQYF. The CDR3 region has the DNA TGTGCCAGCAGCTTAGTACGCGAGCAGTACTTC.